This entry lists 19 T cell receptor beta chains sequenced from one sample in a study of blood T cell repertoires in COVID-19. TCRdb's copy holds only in-frame clones and misses some; the assay was immunoSEQ multiplex PCR. Among roughly 180,000 clones listed, 70% to 80% were seen once. Sequences were obtained from peripheral blood. The receptors stem from a woman aged 60-75 years with COVID-19, enrolled during active disease.

V usage is TRBV30 and J usage is TRBJ1-4; perhaps TRBD1 as D (5 bases). The CDR3 contains 15 residues. Germline V gives CDR1 GTSNPN, CDR2 SVGIG (reference sequence). Trimming shortened V by 0 bases and J by 3 bases, and 11 bases separated the two germline ends. The CDR3 region has the DNA TGTGCCTGGAGTGTACGAAAGGGGTCTAATGAAAAACTGTTTTTT. It yields the protein CAWSVRKGSNEKLFF.

This sequence joins TRBV4-2 and TRBJ1-6; D might be TRBD1 (5 bases). CDR3 length equals 17 residues. The V end was cut by 0 bases, the J end by 4 bases, with 13 bases between. Germline V lookup: CDR1 LGHNA, CDR2 YNFKEQ. The CDR3: CASSQDAGRGYNSPLHF. CDR3 coding DNA: TGTGCCAGCAGCCAAGATGCGGGGCGGGGATATAATTCACCCCTCCACTTT.

The chain links TRBV6-6 to TRBJ2-2, with TRBD2 identical over 9 bases. CDR3 size: 16 residues. Looked up from germline, CDR1 is MNHNY and CDR2 is SVGAGI (reference sequence). Trimming took 3 bases from V and 1 from J; bases not matched to a gene: 3. The CDR3 nucleotides read TGTGCCAGCAGTTATATAGCGGGGGTGAACACCGGGGAGCTGTTTTTT. Translating gives CASSYIAGVNTGELFF.

V usage is TRBV3-1 (or the pseudogene TRBV3-2) and J usage is TRBJ2-7; 7 bases are shared with TRBD2. The trim removed 7 bases at V and 1 base at J, leaving 13 bases unmatched. This CDR3 is built from 16 residues. CDR1 and CDR2 from the germline V gene are LGHDT and YNNKEL (reference sequence). The CDR3 loop reads CASTSRGGSSSYEQYF. In DNA, the CDR3 is TGTGCCAGCACCTCGCGCGGCGGGAGCTCATCCTACGAGCAGTACTTC.

This chain links TRBV5-1 with TRBJ1-1; no definite D call. Per the germline V gene, CDR1 is SGHRS and CDR2 is YFSETQ. Trimming pared 1 base from V and 3 bases from J, leaving 4 bases between. This CDR3 comprises 12 residues. The CDR3 reads CASSLPDTEAFF. In DNA, the CDR3 is TGCGCCAGCAGCTTGCCGGACACTGAAGCTTTCTTT.

The chain has TRBV5-4 and TRBJ1-2, with 8 bases fitting TRBD1. CDR3 size: 16 residues. V lost 2 bases and J lost 0; bases outside the gene matches: 6. The germline CDR1 and CDR2 sequences are SGHNT and YYREEE (reference sequence). The CDR3 loop is CASSFGGTGSNYGYTF. CDR3 nucleotides: TGTGCCAGCAGCTTTGGCGGGACAGGATCTAACTATGGCTACACCTTC. The variable domain in full, with the rest retrieved from reference TRBV5-4 and TRBJ1-2, is ETGVTQSPTHLIKTRGQQVTLRCSSQSGHNTVSWYQQALGQGPQFIFQYYREEENGRGNFPPRFSGLQFPNYSSELNVNALELDDSALYLCASSFGGTGSNYGYTFGSGTRLTVV.

There are many counts of this clone. This rearrangement joins TRBV19 to TRBJ2-1, with 9 bases fitting TRBD2. The ends lost 5 bases at V and 3 bases at J; junction bases unmatched: 5. Germline CDR1 is LNHDA and CDR2 is SQIVND (reference sequence). This CDR3 has 15 residues. The DNA for the CDR3 is TGTGCCAGTAGTCTAATAGCGGGAGTCTACAATGAGCAGTTCTTC. It codes for CASSLIAGVYNEQFF.

V gene TRBV29-1 combines with J gene TRBJ2-1; 10 bases agree with TRBD2. This CDR3 has 14 residues. CDR1 is SQVTM, CDR2 ANQGSEA, per germline. V gave up 4 bases and J gave up 3 bases; unmatched junction bases: 3. In DNA form, the CDR3 reads TGCAGCGTTGTTCTAGCGGGAGTCTACAATGAGCAGTTCTTC. This gives the protein CSVVLAGVYNEQFF.

The chain employs TRBV18 and TRBJ2-1, with TRBD2 matching 11 bases. In germline, CDR1 is KGHSH, CDR2 LQKENI. This CDR3 comprises 17 residues. V was clipped by 3 bases and J by 8 bases; unmatched bases: 12. CDR3 DNA sequence: TGTGCCAGCTCACCGATGCTTACTAGCGGGAGAGGGTATGAGCAGTTCTTC. This gives the protein CASSPMLTSGRGYEQFF.

The genes are TRBV11-3 and TRBJ2-4; 7 nucleotides align to TRBD2. The V gene's germline CDR1 is SGHNT and CDR2 YENEEA. The length of the CDR3 is 16 residues. V lost 2 bases and J lost 3; bases outside the gene matches: 7. CDR3 amino acids: CASSLMAGEDKNIQYF. The CDR3 DNA follows: TGTGCCAGCAGCTTAATGGCGGGAGAGGACAAAAACATTCAGTACTTC.

This clone came up once. V usage is TRBV10-3 and J usage is TRBJ2-7, with TRBD2 as a possible D gene (5 bases). Germline V gene sequence: CDR1 ENHRY, CDR2 SYGVKD. Trimming stripped 4 bases from V and 0 bases from J, with 7 bases between. The CDR3 has 13 amino acids. CDR3 amino acids: CAISVGSSYEQYF. The CDR3, as DNA: TGTGCCATCAGTGTGGGGAGCTCCTACGAGCAGTACTTC.

This chain joins TRBV9 and TRBJ2-6, with 7 bases lining up with TRBD2. The CDR3 extends over 17 amino acids. The V segment lost 0 bases and the J segment 0 bases; nucleotides outside the gene matches: 3. From germline, CDR1 is SGDLS and CDR2 YYNGEE. In nucleotides, the CDR3 is TGTGCCAGCAGCGTAGATGGCGGGAGCTCTGGGGCCAACGTCCTGACTTTC. Amino acid sequence: CASSVDGGSSGANVLTF.

This chain joins TRBV30 and TRBJ1-5, with 9 bases aligning to TRBD1. The CDR3 extends over 13 amino acids. CDR1 GTSNPN and CDR2 SVGIG come from the germline V gene (reference sequence). V lost 7 bases, J lost 1 base, and 2 bases stayed unmatched. As DNA, the CDR3 is TGTGCCTTAGGACAGGGGAGCAATCAGCCCCAGCATTTT. This codes for CALGQGSNQPQHF.

This chain links TRBV19 with TRBJ2-7; D might be TRBD1 (6 bases). The CDR3 consists of 15 residues. Trimming removed 0 bases at V and 1 base at J, with 10 bases between. CDR1 is LNHDA and CDR2 is SQIVND in the germline V gene (reference sequence). This chain's CDR3 is CASSIEHRVSYEQYF. CDR3 in DNA: TGTGCCAGTAGTATAGAGCACAGGGTTTCCTACGAGCAGTACTTC.

The CDR3 DNA reads as TGCGCCAGCAGCTTGGAAGCGACAGGGGGCGGTGAAAAACTGTTTTTT. Translating gives CASSLEATGGGEKLFF. The rearrangement links TRBV5-1 to TRBJ1-4; 10 bases align to TRBD1. The CDR3 totals 16 residues. CDR1 and CDR2 (germline): SGHRS, YFSETQ. With V trimmed by 0 bases and J by 7 bases, 6 bases remained unmatched.

This clone appeared once. This chain uses TRBV2 with TRBJ2-3; 7 bases are a match to TRBD1. The junction had 5 bases not matched to a gene; V was cut back by 8 bases and J by 6 bases. CDR1 is SNHLY, CDR2 FYNNEI, per germline. CDR3 size: 12 residues. The CDR3 is CASHTGVDTQYF. CDR3 sequence (DNA): TGTGCCAGCCACACAGGGGTTGATACGCAGTATTTT. Variable domain in full (rest from reference TRBV2 and TRBJ2-3): EPEVTQTPSHQVTQMGQEVILRCVPISNHLYFYWYRQILGQKVEFLVSFYNNEISEKSEIFDDQFSVERPDGSNFTLKIRSTKLEDSAMYFCASHTGVDTQYFGPGTRLTVL.

This rearrangement joins TRBV7-2 to TRBJ2-1; the match to TRBD2 covers 8 bases. Germline trimming cut 5 bases from V and 0 bases from J; bases unmatched to any gene: 3. This CDR3 is 15 amino acids long. The germline gives CDR1 SGHTA, CDR2 FQGNSA. CDR3 in amino acids: CASSVSGNSYNEQFF. The CDR3 nucleotides are TGTGCCAGCAGCGTTAGCGGGAACTCCTACAATGAGCAGTTCTTC.

The chain links TRBV6-4 to TRBJ2-3; 8 bases match TRBD2. There are 14 residues in the CDR3. The V segment lost 10 bases and the J segment 3 bases; nucleotides outside the gene matches: 9. Per germline, CDR1 MRHNA and CDR2 SNTAGT. DNA for the CDR3: TGTGCCACTAGCGGGCAGGGGACTACAGATACGCAGTATTTT. Translated: CATSGQGTTDTQYF.

J is TRBJ1-1 and V is TRBV3-1 (or the pseudogene TRBV3-2); unclear D gene. CDR1 LGHDT and CDR2 YNNKEL come from the germline V gene (reference sequence). V shed 0 bases and J shed 1 base, with 9 bases lying between them. There are 15 residues in the CDR3. In DNA, the CDR3 is TGTGCCAGCAGCCAAGACCGACGGGGGAACACTGAAGCTTTCTTT. This codes for CASSQDRRGNTEAFF.